This TCR beta chain derives from a study of OX40 agonist ivuxolimab in advanced cancers. Study background: Hepatocellular carcinoma, melanoma, renal cell or head and neck cancer occurred in dose-escalation patients. Study-wide points: Dosing at 0.1 to 3.0 mg/kg was accompanied by clonal expansion of CD4+ and CD8+ blood T cells by week 6.

The J segment lost 0 bases and the V segment lost 3 bases, leaving 2 bases of the junction unmatched. The CDR3 contains 15 residues. Germline V lookup: CDR1 LNHDA, CDR2 SQIVND (reference sequence). The method was immunoSEQ multiplex PCR; TCRdb's version includes in-frame clones alone and lacks a portion of them. Here the sample spans roughly 90,000 clones, 90% to 95% being singletons. With regard to this clone: Its antigen is still unknown.

This sequence was found in an adult with an advanced solid tumor such as melanoma, head and neck, liver or kidney cancer. V and J are TRBV19 and TRBJ2-1; 7 bases map to TRBD2. The material sequenced was CD4+ or CD8+ T cells sorted from blood, taken in a trial of the OX40 agonist ivuxolimab. The CDR3 loop reads CASSMGGSSYNEQFF. In DNA, the CDR3 is TGTGCCAGTAGTATGGGGGGGAGCTCCTACAATGAGCAGTTCTTC. The full variable domain, with the rest looked up from reference TRBV19 and TRBJ2-1, is DGGITQSPKYLFRKEGQNVTLSCEQNLNHDAMYWYRQDPGQGLRLIYYSQIVNDFQKGDIAEGYSVSREKKESFPLTVTSAQKNPTAFYLCASSMGGSSYNEQFFGPGTRLTVL.